A selection of T cell receptor beta chains follows, all from one sample in a study of control samples from healthy donors and cancer patients. The assay was immunoSEQ multiplex PCR, and TCRdb's table has in-frame clones only and misses some. Counted here are over 75,000 clones, about four fifths occurring once; the ten biggest clones make up roughly 2%. Material: blood. All receptors derive from a man aged 55-75 years in good health. Each CDR3 is given with its conserved first and last residue. D genes are given only for firm matches. Size tells how often a clone was seen (once, few, many) or the class of an expanded clone, and some rows leave it out.

clone_size: -; j_call: TRBJ1-2; cdr3_length: 12; v_call: TRBV6-5; d_call: -; cdr3_nt: TGTGCCAGCAGACCCAGGAACTATGGCTACACCTTC; cdr3_aa: CASRPRNYGYTF
clone_size: -; j_call: TRBJ2-5; cdr3_length: 16; v_call: TRBV4-2; d_call: -; cdr3_nt: TGTGCCAGCAGCCAAGATAGGAGTAGCGGAGGGGAGACCCAGTACTTC; cdr3_aa: CASSQDRSSGGETQYF
clone_size: -; j_call: TRBJ1-1; cdr3_length: 16; v_call: TRBV5-1; d_call: TRBD1; cdr3_nt: TGCGCCAGCAGCTTCGGGCTGGGGACAGGGGCCACTGAAGCTTTCTTT; cdr3_aa: CASSFGLGTGATEAFF
clone_size: -; j_call: TRBJ1-3; cdr3_length: 16; v_call: TRBV7-6; d_call: TRBD1; cdr3_nt: TGTGCCAGCAGCCTAAGACAGGGGGCCTCTGGAAACACCATATATTTT; cdr3_aa: CASSLRQGASGNTIYF
clone_size: -; j_call: TRBJ2-3; cdr3_length: 15; v_call: TRBV5-1; d_call: -; cdr3_nt: TGCGCCAGCAGCGGGAACGGACAGCCCACAGATACGCAGTATTTT; cdr3_aa: CASSGNGQPTDTQYF
clone_size: -; j_call: TRBJ2-7; cdr3_length: 13; v_call: TRBV23-1; d_call: -; cdr3_nt: TGCGCCAGCAGTCACGCGCCCGGTAGAGGGGGAGCCTTC; cdr3_aa: CASSHAPGRGGAF
clone_size: -; j_call: TRBJ2-3; cdr3_length: 17; v_call: TRBV4-1; d_call: -; cdr3_nt: TGCGCCAGCAGCCAAGATCGCGCCCGACTCGCGACAGATACGCAGTATTTT; cdr3_aa: CASSQDRARLATDTQYF
clone_size: -; j_call: TRBJ2-1; cdr3_length: 14; v_call: TRBV9; d_call: -; cdr3_nt: TGTGCCAGCAGCGTGGATTGGGGCCAGAGGGCGCAGTTCTTC; cdr3_aa: CASSVDWGQRAQFF
clone_size: -; j_call: TRBJ1-1; cdr3_length: 13; v_call: TRBV12-3/TRBV12-4; d_call: -; cdr3_nt: TGTGCCAGCAGTTGGGGAGGGAACACTGAAGCTTTCTTT; cdr3_aa: CASSWGGNTEAFF
clone_size: once; j_call: TRBJ1-3; cdr3_length: 16; v_call: TRBV5-1; d_call: -; cdr3_nt: TGCGCCAGCAGCTTAGGTCAGCAATACTCTGGAAACACCATATATTTT; cdr3_aa: CASSLGQQYSGNTIYF
clone_size: -; j_call: TRBJ2-3; cdr3_length: 20; v_call: TRBV19; d_call: TRBD2; cdr3_nt: TGTGCCAGTAGTATTCTACTAGCGGGGGGGCCGAGCTGGGGTTTGGATACGCAGTATTTT; cdr3_aa: CASSILLAGGPSWGLDTQYF
clone_size: once; j_call: TRBJ2-5; cdr3_length: 16; v_call: TRBV7-9; d_call: TRBD2; cdr3_nt: TGTGCCAGCAGCTTAACGACTAGCGGGAGTCAAGAGACCCAGTACTTC; cdr3_aa: CASSLTTSGSQETQYF
clone_size: -; j_call: TRBJ2-1; cdr3_length: 16; v_call: TRBV27; d_call: TRBD2; cdr3_nt: TGTGCCAGCAGTAGATTAGCGGGAGGAGGTTACAATGAGCAGTTCTTC; cdr3_aa: CASSRLAGGGYNEQFF
clone_size: -; j_call: TRBJ2-6; cdr3_length: 18; v_call: TRBV15; d_call: -; cdr3_nt: TGTGCCACCAGCAGTGGACGCTTTACCCGCTCTGGGGCCAACGTCCTGACTTTC; cdr3_aa: CATSSGRFTRSGANVLTF
clone_size: few; j_call: TRBJ2-1; cdr3_length: 16; v_call: TRBV7-9; d_call: TRBD2; cdr3_nt: TGTGCCAGCAGCTTAGGCGGGGGTCACTCCTACAATGAGCAGTTCTTC; cdr3_aa: CASSLGGGHSYNEQFF
clone_size: once; j_call: TRBJ2-7; cdr3_length: 14; v_call: TRBV10-3; d_call: TRBD1; cdr3_nt: TGTGCCATCGGGGCAGGGGGCACCCCCTACGAGCAGTACTTC; cdr3_aa: CAIGAGGTPYEQYF
clone_size: few; j_call: TRBJ2-7; cdr3_length: 14; v_call: TRBV30; d_call: TRBD1; cdr3_nt: TGTGCCTGGAGTCCGGGACAGGGGAGGGACGAGCAGTACTTC; cdr3_aa: CAWSPGQGRDEQYF
clone_size: -; j_call: TRBJ2-7; cdr3_length: 14; v_call: TRBV5-6; d_call: TRBD1; cdr3_nt: TGTGCCAGCAGCTGGGGACAGGGGGCGAGGGAGCAGTACTTC; cdr3_aa: CASSWGQGAREQYF
clone_size: once; j_call: TRBJ2-7; cdr3_length: 12; v_call: TRBV10-3; d_call: -; cdr3_nt: TGTGCCATCAATGAACAGGGCTACGAGCAGTACTTC; cdr3_aa: CAINEQGYEQYF
clone_size: -; j_call: TRBJ1-4; cdr3_length: 15; v_call: TRBV2; d_call: -; cdr3_nt: TGTGCCAGCAGCGGGCAGGGCGCAACTAATGAAAAACTGTTTTTT; cdr3_aa: CASSGQGATNEKLFF
clone_size: -; j_call: TRBJ2-3; cdr3_length: 16; v_call: TRBV24-1; d_call: TRBD2; cdr3_nt: TGTGCCACCAGTGAATCGTCTAGCGGAAACACAGATACGCAGTATTTT; cdr3_aa: CATSESSSGNTDTQYF
clone_size: -; j_call: TRBJ2-3; cdr3_length: 19; v_call: TRBV9; d_call: TRBD2; cdr3_nt: TGTGCCAGCGCAAGGGGACTAGCGGGAGGTTGGGGACCCCCAGATACGCAGTATTTT; cdr3_aa: CASARGLAGGWGPPDTQYF
clone_size: -; j_call: TRBJ1-6; cdr3_length: 13; v_call: TRBV30; d_call: TRBD1; cdr3_nt: TGTGCCTGGGTACCGGGACAGAATTCACCCCTCCACTTT; cdr3_aa: CAWVPGQNSPLHF
clone_size: few; j_call: TRBJ1-2; cdr3_length: 16; v_call: TRBV18; d_call: -; cdr3_nt: TGTGCCAGCTCACCACGGAGTCTAACTGGCACCTATGGCTACACCTTC; cdr3_aa: CASSPRSLTGTYGYTF
clone_size: -; j_call: TRBJ2-2; cdr3_length: 12; v_call: TRBV30; d_call: -; cdr3_nt: TGTGCCTGGAGTAGGGGCACCGGGGAGCTGTTTTTT; cdr3_aa: CAWSRGTGELFF
clone_size: -; j_call: TRBJ2-7; cdr3_length: 14; v_call: TRBV11-2; d_call: -; cdr3_nt: TGTGCCAGCAGCTCCGACATGTTAAACTACGAGCAGTACTTC; cdr3_aa: CASSSDMLNYEQYF
clone_size: few; j_call: TRBJ2-2; cdr3_length: 14; v_call: TRBV7-3; d_call: -; cdr3_nt: TGTGCCAGCAGCCGGCGAGGGAAGACCGGGGAGCTGTTTTTT; cdr3_aa: CASSRRGKTGELFF
clone_size: -; j_call: TRBJ2-1; cdr3_length: 14; v_call: TRBV4-1; d_call: -; cdr3_nt: TGCGCCAGCAGCCCGAGCATGGTGTGGGGAGAGCAGTTCTTC; cdr3_aa: CASSPSMVWGEQFF
clone_size: -; j_call: TRBJ1-2; cdr3_length: 12; v_call: TRBV3-1/TRBV3-2; d_call: -; cdr3_nt: TGTGCCAGCAGCCTTCGGGGGACGGGCTACACCTTC; cdr3_aa: CASSLRGTGYTF
clone_size: -; j_call: TRBJ1-4; cdr3_length: 17; v_call: TRBV10-3; d_call: TRBD1; cdr3_nt: TGTGCCATCAGTGAGTCTGAGATAAAGCAGGGGGGTGAAAAACTGTTTTTT; cdr3_aa: CAISESEIKQGGEKLFF
clone_size: -; j_call: TRBJ1-5; cdr3_length: 15; v_call: TRBV28; d_call: -; cdr3_nt: TGTGCCAGCAGTTTAATAGTCAGCCCTGGAGATCCCCAGCATTTT; cdr3_aa: CASSLIVSPGDPQHF
clone_size: -; j_call: TRBJ2-7; cdr3_length: 12; v_call: TRBV2; d_call: -; cdr3_nt: TGTGCCAGCAATGTCAGGGTCGGCGAGCAGTACTTC; cdr3_aa: CASNVRVGEQYF
clone_size: once; j_call: TRBJ2-7; cdr3_length: 12; v_call: TRBV6-5; d_call: -; cdr3_nt: TGTGCCAGCAGCGATAGGGTGGGCGAGCAGTACTTC; cdr3_aa: CASSDRVGEQYF
clone_size: few; j_call: TRBJ2-5; cdr3_length: 14; v_call: TRBV6-5; d_call: -; cdr3_nt: TGTGCCAGCAGTTACGGTACGAGGACCGGGACCCAGTACTTC; cdr3_aa: CASSYGTRTGTQYF
clone_size: -; j_call: TRBJ2-2; cdr3_length: 16; v_call: TRBV7-3; d_call: -; cdr3_nt: TGTGCCAGCAGCCGAAGGGGGGGCGCGGACACCGGGGAGCTGTTTTTT; cdr3_aa: CASSRRGGADTGELFF
clone_size: -; j_call: TRBJ2-2; cdr3_length: 15; v_call: TRBV28; d_call: TRBD2; cdr3_nt: TGTGCCAGCAGTTTGAGCGGGGCGGGGACCGGGGAGCTGTTTTTT; cdr3_aa: CASSLSGAGTGELFF
clone_size: -; j_call: TRBJ2-5; cdr3_length: 14; v_call: TRBV27; d_call: -; cdr3_nt: TGTGCCAGCAGTTCCCAGGGTAAAAAAGAGACCCAGTACTTC; cdr3_aa: CASSSQGKKETQYF
clone_size: -; j_call: TRBJ1-5; cdr3_length: 15; v_call: TRBV5-1; d_call: TRBD1; cdr3_nt: TGCGCCAGCAGCCCGGGGACAGGCTTCAATCAGCCCCAGCATTTT; cdr3_aa: CASSPGTGFNQPQHF
clone_size: -; j_call: TRBJ1-6; cdr3_length: 16; v_call: TRBV4-1; d_call: -; cdr3_nt: TGCGCCAGCAGCCCATCCGGGGCAGGGGATAATTCACCCCTCCACTTT; cdr3_aa: CASSPSGAGDNSPLHF
clone_size: once; j_call: TRBJ2-6; cdr3_length: 16; v_call: TRBV5-6; d_call: -; cdr3_nt: TGTGCCAGCAGCCCTGGGGTCCTGGGAGCGGCCAACGTCCTGACTTTC; cdr3_aa: CASSPGVLGAANVLTF
clone_size: few; j_call: TRBJ2-7; cdr3_length: 14; v_call: TRBV2; d_call: TRBD1; cdr3_nt: TGTGCCAGCAGTGACATCATAGAGGGGGCCGAGCAGTACTTC; cdr3_aa: CASSDIIEGAEQYF